These 3 T cell receptor beta chains were sequenced from one sample in a study of blood T cells in healthy people across ages. Sample-barcoded 5' priming and a J-beta primer mix drove a second PCR of about 6 to 12 cycles. TCRdb fed the 5' RACE reads into MiXCR, producing one record per CDR3 protein. Of about 1.5 million distinct CDR3 sequences in the sample, 42% were seen once. The sequencing sample was made of blood. The source of these receptors is a woman younger than 30 in good health.

The chain joins TRBV4-3 to TRBJ2-7; TRBD1 is a possible D gene (6 bases). From germline, CDR1 is LGHNA and CDR2 YSLEER. The CDR3 is 14 amino acids. V was trimmed by 1 base and J by 3 bases, leaving 10 bases between them. The CDR3 loop reads CASSQGQDHYEQYF. The CDR3 coding sequence is TGCGCCAGCAGCCAAGGACAGGACCACTACGAGCAGTACTTC.

The genes are TRBV7-2 and TRBJ2-5; 9 nucleotides line up with TRBD2. This CDR3 has 16 residues. CDR1 SGHTA and CDR2 FQGNSA come from the germline V gene. V lost 0 bases to trimming and J lost 4 bases; unmatched junction nucleotides: 6. CDR3 DNA sequence: TGTGCCAGCAGCTTAGCCGGCGGGGGGGCCGGAGAGACCCAGTACTTC. Encoded protein: CASSLAGGGAGETQYF. Together with reference TRBV7-2 and TRBJ2-5, the CDR3 gives the full variable domain: GAGVSQSPSNKVTEKGKDVELRCDPISGHTALYWYRQSLGQGLEFLIYFQGNSAPDKSGLPSDRFSAERTGGSVSTLTIQRTQQEDSAVYLCASSLAGGGAGETQYFGPGTRLLVL.

This clonotype was detected many times. The rearrangement links TRBV12-3 or TRBV12-4 to TRBJ1-2; unclear D gene. Trimming left V 0 bases short and J 8 bases short, with 4 bases between. The CDR3 contains 11 residues. The CDR3, as DNA: TGTGCCAGCAGTTTAGCAGGAGGCTACACCTTC. This gives the protein CASSLAGGYTF.